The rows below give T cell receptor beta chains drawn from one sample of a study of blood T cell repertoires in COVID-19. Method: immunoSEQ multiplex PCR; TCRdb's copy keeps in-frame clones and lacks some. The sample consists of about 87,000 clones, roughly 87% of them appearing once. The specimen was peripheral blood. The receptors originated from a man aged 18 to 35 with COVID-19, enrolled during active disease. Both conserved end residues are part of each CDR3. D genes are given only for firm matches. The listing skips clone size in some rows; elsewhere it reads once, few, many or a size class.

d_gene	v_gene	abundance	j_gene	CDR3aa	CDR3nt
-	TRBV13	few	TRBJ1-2	CASSSSLYYGYTF	TGTGCCAGCAGCTCCTCCCTCTACTATGGCTACACCTTC
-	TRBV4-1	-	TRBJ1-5	CASSQDKGGLGWQPQHF	TGCGCCAGCAGCCAAGATAAAGGAGGACTTGGCTGGCAGCCCCAGCATTTT
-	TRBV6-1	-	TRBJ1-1	CASSEGVRVITEAFF	TGTGCCAGCAGTGAAGGGGTCAGGGTGATCACTGAAGCTTTCTTT
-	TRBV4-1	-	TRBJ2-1	CASSHFNNEQFF	TGCGCCAGCAGCCACTTTAACAATGAGCAGTTCTTC
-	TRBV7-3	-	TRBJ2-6	CASSLNRAGANVLTF	TGTGCCAGCAGCTTAAACAGGGCTGGGGCCAACGTCCTGACTTTC
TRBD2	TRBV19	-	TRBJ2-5	CASSIGSPLAGVSETQYF	TGTGCCAGTAGTATAGGCTCCCCTCTAGCGGGAGTTTCGGAGACCCAGTACTTC
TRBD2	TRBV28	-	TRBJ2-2	CASISGRKAGELFF	TGTGCCAGCATTAGCGGGAGAAAGGCCGGGGAGCTGTTTTTT
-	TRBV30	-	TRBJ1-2	CAWSVLDRPRDGYTF	TGTGCCTGGAGTGTACTTGACAGACCACGGGATGGCTACACCTTC
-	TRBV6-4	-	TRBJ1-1	CASSDLTGLNTEAFF	TGTGCCAGCAGTGATCTTACAGGGCTGAACACTGAAGCTTTCTTT
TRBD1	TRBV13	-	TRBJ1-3	CASVQGGSGNTIYF	TGTGCCAGTGTACAGGGGGGCTCTGGAAACACCATATATTTT
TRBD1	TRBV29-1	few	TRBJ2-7	CSVEGRTGAYEQYF	TGCAGCGTTGAAGGTCGGACAGGGGCCTACGAGCAGTACTTC
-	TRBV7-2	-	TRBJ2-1	CASSLSASSYNEQFF	TGTGCCAGCAGCTTGAGTGCGAGCTCCTACAATGAGCAGTTCTTC
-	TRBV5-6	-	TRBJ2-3	CASSLDVGVGLTDTQYF	TGTGCCAGCAGCTTGGACGTGGGAGTGGGTTTAACAGATACGCAGTATTTT
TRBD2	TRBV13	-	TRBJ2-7	CASSPGTSYEQYF	TGTGCCAGCAGCCCCGGGACTAGCTACGAGCAGTACTTC
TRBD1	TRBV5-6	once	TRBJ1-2	CASSGADRESRGYTF	TGTGCCAGCAGCGGGGCCGACAGGGAAAGTAGAGGCTACACCTTC
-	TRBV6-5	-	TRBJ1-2	CASSYSKQVPNTF	TGTGCCAGCAGTTACTCGAAACAGGTCCCCAACACCTTC
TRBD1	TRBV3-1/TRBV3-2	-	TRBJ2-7	CASRQGADEQYF	TGTGCCAGCAGACAGGGGGCCGACGAGCAGTACTTC
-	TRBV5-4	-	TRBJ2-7	CASSLDRFSSYEQYF	TGTGCCAGCAGCTTGGACAGGTTTAGCTCCTACGAGCAGTACTTC
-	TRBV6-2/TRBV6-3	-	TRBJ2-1	CASSLPSLGRIDEQFF	TGTGCCAGCAGTCTTCCCTCCCTCGGGAGAATCGATGAGCAGTTCTTC
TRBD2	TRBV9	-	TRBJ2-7	CASSPSSGTERVYEQYF	TGTGCCAGCAGTCCATCTAGCGGGACCGAAAGGGTTTACGAGCAGTACTTC
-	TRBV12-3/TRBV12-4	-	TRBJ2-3	CASSLISTDTQYF	TGTGCCAGCAGTTTAATAAGCACAGATACGCAGTATTTT
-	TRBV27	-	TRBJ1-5	CASSSNQGNQPQHF	TGTGCCAGCAGTTCCAACCAGGGCAATCAGCCCCAGCATTTT
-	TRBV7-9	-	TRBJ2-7	CASSLATGLGSYEQYF	TGTGCCAGCAGCTTAGCTACAGGGCTAGGATCCTACGAGCAGTACTTC
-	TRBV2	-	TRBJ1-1	CASMGARSEAFF	TGTGCCAGCATGGGGGCGCGGTCTGAAGCTTTCTTT
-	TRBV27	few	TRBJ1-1	CASSLSPGATEAFF	TGTGCCAGCAGTTTATCTCCAGGGGCCACTGAAGCTTTCTTT
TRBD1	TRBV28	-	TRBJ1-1	CASSQTGGNTEAFF	TGTGCCAGCAGCCAAACAGGGGGGAACACTGAAGCTTTCTTT
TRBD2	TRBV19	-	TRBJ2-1	CASSSRTSGFYNEQFF	TGTGCCAGTAGTTCCCGGACTAGCGGTTTCTACAATGAGCAGTTCTTC
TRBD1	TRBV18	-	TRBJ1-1	CASSPLPTGQRVMNTEAFF	TGTGCCAGCTCACCTCTCCCAACGGGACAGAGAGTAATGAACACTGAAGCTTTCTTT
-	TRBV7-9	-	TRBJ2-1	CAQGNNEQFF	TGTGCCCAGGGGAACAATGAGCAGTTCTTC
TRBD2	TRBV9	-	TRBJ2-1	CASSAPGLAGGEQFF	TGTGCCAGCAGCGCCCCGGGACTAGCGGGGGGTGAGCAGTTCTTC
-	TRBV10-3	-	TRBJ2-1	CAISESEGHNEQFF	TGTGCCATCAGTGAGTCTGAGGGCCACAATGAGCAGTTCTTC
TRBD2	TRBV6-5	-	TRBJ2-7	CASSPRGGTNEQYF	TGTGCCAGCAGTCCCCGGGGAGGGACCAACGAGCAGTACTTC
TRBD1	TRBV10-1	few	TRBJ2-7	CASSESGTALYEQYF	TGCGCCAGCAGTGAGTCCGGGACAGCCCTCTACGAGCAGTACTTC
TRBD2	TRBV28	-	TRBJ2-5	CASSFPAHIPRTSGRFGTQYF	TGTGCCAGCAGTTTCCCCGCTCATATTCCGAGGACTAGCGGGAGATTCGGGACCCAGTACTTC
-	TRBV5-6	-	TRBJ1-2	CASSFDQDYGYTF	TGTGCCAGCAGCTTCGACCAGGACTATGGCTACACCTTC
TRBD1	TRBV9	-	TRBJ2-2	CASSAGTGVTGELFF	TGTGCCAGCAGCGCCGGGACAGGGGTCACCGGGGAGCTGTTTTTT
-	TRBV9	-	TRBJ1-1	CASSPRGVNTEAFF	TGTGCCAGCAGCCCGCGGGGAGTGAACACTGAAGCTTTCTTT
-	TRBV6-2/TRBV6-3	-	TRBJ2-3	CASSSLPTGTDTQYF	TGTGCCAGCAGTTCATTGCCCACAGGCACAGATACGCAGTATTTT
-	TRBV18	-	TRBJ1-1	CASSPPQGRNTEAFF	TGTGCCAGCTCACCACCACAGGGAAGGAACACTGAAGCTTTCTTT
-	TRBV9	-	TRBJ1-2	CASRNRDYGYTF	TGTGCCAGTCGAAACAGGGACTATGGCTACACCTTC
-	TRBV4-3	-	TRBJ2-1	CASSQEVGSYNEQFF	TGCGCCAGCAGCCAAGAAGTCGGGAGCTACAATGAGCAGTTCTTC
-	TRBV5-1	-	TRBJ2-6	CASSLGQGNSGANVLTF	TGCGCCAGCAGCTTGGGGCAGGGGAACTCTGGGGCCAACGTCCTGACTTTC
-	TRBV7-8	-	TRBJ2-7	CASSSLDRRAKPNDEQYF	TGTGCCAGCAGCTCCCTGGACAGGAGGGCCAAACCAAATGACGAGCAGTACTTC
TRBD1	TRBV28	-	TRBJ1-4	CASSYSGGFEKLLF	TGTGCCAGCAGTTACTCAGGGGGATTTGAAAAACTGCTTTTT
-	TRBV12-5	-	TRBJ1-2	CASGLDRSDGYTF	TGTGCTAGTGGTTTGGACAGGAGTGATGGCTACACCTTC
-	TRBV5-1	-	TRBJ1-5	CASSPGGLSNQPQHF	TGCGCCAGCAGCCCGGGAGGCCTTAGCAATCAGCCCCAGCATTTT
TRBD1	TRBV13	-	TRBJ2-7	CASSTTDRGYEQYF	TGTGCCAGCAGCACGACGGACAGGGGCTACGAGCAGTACTTC
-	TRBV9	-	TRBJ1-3	CASSPQRPGSGIGNTIYF	TGTGCCAGCAGCCCGCAGCGTCCAGGGTCCGGTATTGGAAACACCATATATTTT
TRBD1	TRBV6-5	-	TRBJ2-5	CASTTGTGRETQYF	TGTGCCAGCACCACCGGGACAGGCCGAGAGACCCAGTACTTC
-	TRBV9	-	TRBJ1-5	CASSTDYSNQPQHF	TGTGCCAGCAGCACAGACTATAGCAATCAGCCCCAGCATTTT
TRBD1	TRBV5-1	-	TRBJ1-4	CASKTGPTNEKLLF	TGCGCCAGCAAGACAGGGCCCACTAATGAAAAACTGCTTTTT